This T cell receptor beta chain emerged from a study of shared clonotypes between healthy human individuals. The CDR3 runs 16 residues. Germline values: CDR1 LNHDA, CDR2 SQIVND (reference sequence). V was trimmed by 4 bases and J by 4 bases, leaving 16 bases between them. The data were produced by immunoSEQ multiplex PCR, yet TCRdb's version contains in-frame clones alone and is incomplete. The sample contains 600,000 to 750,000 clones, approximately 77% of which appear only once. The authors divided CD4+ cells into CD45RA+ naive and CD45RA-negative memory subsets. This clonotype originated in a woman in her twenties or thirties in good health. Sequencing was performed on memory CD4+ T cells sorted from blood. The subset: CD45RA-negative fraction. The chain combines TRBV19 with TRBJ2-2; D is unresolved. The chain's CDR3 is CASSTPRTRGTGELFF. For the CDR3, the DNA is TGTGCCAGTAGTACCCCACGGACCCGAGGCACCGGGGAGCTGTTTTTT.